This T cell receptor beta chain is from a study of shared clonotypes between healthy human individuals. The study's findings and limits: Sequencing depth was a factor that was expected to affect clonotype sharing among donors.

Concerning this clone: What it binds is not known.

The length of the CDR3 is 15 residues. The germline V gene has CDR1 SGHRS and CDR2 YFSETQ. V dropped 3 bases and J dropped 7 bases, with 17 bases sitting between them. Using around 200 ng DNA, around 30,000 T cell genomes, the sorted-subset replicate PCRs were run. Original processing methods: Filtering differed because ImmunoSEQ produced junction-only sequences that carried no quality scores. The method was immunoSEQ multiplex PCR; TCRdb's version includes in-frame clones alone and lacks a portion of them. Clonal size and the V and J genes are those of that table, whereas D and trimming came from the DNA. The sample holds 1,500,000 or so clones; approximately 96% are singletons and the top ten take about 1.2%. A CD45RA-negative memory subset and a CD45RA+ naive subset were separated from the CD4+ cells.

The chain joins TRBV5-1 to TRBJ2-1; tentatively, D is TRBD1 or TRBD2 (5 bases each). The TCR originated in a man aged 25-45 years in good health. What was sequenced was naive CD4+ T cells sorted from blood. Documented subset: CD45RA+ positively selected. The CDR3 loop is CASSSTGPAGNEQFF. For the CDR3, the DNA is TGCGCCAGCAGCTCGACGGGACCCGCGGGTAATGAGCAGTTCTTC.